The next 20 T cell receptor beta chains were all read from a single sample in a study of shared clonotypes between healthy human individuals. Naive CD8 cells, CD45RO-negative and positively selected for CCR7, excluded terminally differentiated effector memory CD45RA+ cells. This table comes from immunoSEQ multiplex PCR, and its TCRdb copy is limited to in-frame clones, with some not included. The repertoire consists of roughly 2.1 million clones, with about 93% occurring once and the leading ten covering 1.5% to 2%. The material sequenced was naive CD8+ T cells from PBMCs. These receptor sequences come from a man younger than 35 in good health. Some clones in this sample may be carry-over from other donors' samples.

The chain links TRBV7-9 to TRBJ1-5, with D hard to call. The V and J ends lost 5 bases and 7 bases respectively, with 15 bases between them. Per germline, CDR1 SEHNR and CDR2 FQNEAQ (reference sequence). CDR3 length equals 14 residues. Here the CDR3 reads CASSKGGIRQPQHF. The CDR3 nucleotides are TGTGCCAGCAGCAAGGGAGGGATAAGACAGCCCCAGCATTTT.

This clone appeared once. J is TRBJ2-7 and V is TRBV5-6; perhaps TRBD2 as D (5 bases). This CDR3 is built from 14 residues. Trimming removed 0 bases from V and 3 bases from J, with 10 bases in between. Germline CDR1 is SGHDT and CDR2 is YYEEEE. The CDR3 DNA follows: TGTGCCAGCAGCTTGGGAGTCGGGATCTACGAGCAGTACTTC. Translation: CASSLGVGIYEQYF.

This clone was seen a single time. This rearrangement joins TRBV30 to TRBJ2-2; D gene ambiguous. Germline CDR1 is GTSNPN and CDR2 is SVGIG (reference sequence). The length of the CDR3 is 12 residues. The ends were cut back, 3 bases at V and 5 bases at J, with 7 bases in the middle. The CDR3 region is CAWRAHTGELFF. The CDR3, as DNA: TGTGCCTGGAGGGCACATACCGGGGAGCTGTTTTTT.

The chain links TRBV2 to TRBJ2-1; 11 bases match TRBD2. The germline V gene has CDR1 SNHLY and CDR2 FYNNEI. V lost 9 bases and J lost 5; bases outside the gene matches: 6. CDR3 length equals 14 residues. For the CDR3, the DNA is TGTGCCAGGGCCCCGGGACTAGCGGACAATGAGCAGTTCTTC. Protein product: CARAPGLADNEQFF.

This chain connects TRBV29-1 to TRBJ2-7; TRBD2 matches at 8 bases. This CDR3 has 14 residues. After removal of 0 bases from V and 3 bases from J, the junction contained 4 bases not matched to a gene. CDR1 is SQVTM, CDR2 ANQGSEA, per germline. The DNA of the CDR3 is TGCAGCGTTGAAGAAGCTAGCGGGTTCTACGAGCAGTACTTC. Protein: CSVEEASGFYEQYF.

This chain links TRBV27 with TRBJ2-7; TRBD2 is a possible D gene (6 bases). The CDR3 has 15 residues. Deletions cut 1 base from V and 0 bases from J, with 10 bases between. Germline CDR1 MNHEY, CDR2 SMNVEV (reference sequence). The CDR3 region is CASSLLEGISYEQYF. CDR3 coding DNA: TGTGCCAGCAGTTTATTGGAGGGGATCTCCTACGAGCAGTACTTC.

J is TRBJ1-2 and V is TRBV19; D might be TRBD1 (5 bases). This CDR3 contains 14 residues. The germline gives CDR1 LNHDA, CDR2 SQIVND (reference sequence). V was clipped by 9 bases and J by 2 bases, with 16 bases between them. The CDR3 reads CASHLGPLNYGYTF. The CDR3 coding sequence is TGTGCCAGCCACCTGGGACCGCTCAACTATGGCTACACCTTC.

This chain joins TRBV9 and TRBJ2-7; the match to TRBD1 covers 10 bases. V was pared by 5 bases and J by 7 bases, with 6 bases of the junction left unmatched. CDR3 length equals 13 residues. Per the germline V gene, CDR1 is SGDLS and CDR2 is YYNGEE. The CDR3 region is CASSEGQGWEQYF. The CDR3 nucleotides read TGTGCCAGCAGTGAGGGACAGGGGTGGGAGCAGTACTTC.

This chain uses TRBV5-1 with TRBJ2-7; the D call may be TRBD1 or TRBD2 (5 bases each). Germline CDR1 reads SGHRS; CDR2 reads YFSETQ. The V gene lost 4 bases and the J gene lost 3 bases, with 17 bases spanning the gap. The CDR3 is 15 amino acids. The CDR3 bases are TGCGCCAGCAGCCCCACACGGGACCAAAGCTACGAGCAGTACTTC. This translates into CASSPTRDQSYEQYF. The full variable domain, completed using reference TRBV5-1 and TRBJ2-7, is KAGVTQTPRYLIKTRGQQVTLSCSPISGHRSVSWYQQTPGQGLQFLFEYFSETQRNKGNFPGRFSGRQFSNSRSEMNVSTLELGDSALYLCASSPTRDQSYEQYFGPGTRLTVT.

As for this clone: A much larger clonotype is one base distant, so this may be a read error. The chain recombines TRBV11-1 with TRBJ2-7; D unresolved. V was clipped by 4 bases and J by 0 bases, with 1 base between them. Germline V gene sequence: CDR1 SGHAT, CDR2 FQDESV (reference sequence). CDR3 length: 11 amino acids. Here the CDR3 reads CASSYSYEQYF. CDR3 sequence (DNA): TGTGCCAGCAGCTACTCCTACGAGCAGTACTTC.

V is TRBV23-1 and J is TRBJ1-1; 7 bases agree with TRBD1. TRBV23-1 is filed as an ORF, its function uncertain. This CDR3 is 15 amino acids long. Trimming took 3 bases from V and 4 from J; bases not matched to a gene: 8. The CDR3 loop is CASSQQGGLVTEAFF. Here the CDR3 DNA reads TGCGCCAGCAGTCAGCAGGGGGGATTGGTCACTGAAGCTTTCTTT.

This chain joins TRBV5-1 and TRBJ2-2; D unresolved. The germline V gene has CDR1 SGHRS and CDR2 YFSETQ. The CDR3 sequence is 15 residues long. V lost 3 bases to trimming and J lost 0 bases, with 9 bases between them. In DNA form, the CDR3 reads TGCGCCAGCAGCTGGCCCGAAACGAACACCGGGGAGCTGTTTTTT. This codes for CASSWPETNTGELFF. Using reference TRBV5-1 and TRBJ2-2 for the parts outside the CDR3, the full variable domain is KAGVTQTPRYLIKTRGQQVTLSCSPISGHRSVSWYQQTPGQGLQFLFEYFSETQRNKGNFPGRFSGRQFSNSRSEMNVSTLELGDSALYLCASSWPETNTGELFFGEGSRLTVL.

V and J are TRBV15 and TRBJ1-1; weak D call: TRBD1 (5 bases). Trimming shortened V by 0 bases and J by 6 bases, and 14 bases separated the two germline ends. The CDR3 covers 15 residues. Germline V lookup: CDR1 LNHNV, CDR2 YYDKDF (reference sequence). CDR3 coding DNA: TGTGCCACCAGCAGAGAGGTGGGCCTAGGGGCTGAAGCTTTCTTT. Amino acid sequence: CATSREVGLGAEAFF.

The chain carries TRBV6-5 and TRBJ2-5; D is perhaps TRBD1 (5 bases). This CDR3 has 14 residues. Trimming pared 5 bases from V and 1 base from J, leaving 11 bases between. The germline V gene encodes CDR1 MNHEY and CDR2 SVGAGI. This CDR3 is CASSTDRIQETQYF. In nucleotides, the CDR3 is TGTGCCAGCAGTACCGACAGAATCCAAGAGACCCAGTACTTC.

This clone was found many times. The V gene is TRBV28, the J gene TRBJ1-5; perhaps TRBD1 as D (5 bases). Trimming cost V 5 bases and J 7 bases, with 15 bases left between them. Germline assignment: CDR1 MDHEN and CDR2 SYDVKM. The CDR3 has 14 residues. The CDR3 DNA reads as TGTGCCAGCAGTCCGCAGGGATTGGAACAGCCCCAGCATTTT. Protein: CASSPQGLEQPQHF.

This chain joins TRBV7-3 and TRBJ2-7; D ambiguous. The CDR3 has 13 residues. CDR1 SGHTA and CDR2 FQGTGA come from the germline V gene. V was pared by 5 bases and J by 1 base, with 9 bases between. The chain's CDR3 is CASSPGPSYEQYF. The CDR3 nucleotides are TGTGCCAGCAGCCCCGGGCCTTCCTACGAGCAGTACTTC.

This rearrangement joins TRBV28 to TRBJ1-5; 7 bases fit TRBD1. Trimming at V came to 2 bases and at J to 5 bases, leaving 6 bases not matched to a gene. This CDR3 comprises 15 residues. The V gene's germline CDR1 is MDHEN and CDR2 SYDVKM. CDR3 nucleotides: TGTGCCAGCAGTTTAACAGGGGAACGGGATCAGCCCCAGCATTTT. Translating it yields CASSLTGERDQPQHF.

CDR3 DNA sequence: TGTGCCAGCGATACGCCGGGACTAGCGGGAAGAGGGAATGAGCAGTTCTTC. It encodes CASDTPGLAGRGNEQFF. The gene calls are TRBV7-9 and TRBJ2-1; 13 bases align to TRBD2. V lost 8 bases and J lost 7; bases outside the gene matches: 14. The CDR3 covers 17 residues. Germline loops: CDR1 SEHNR, CDR2 FQNEAQ (reference sequence). The complete variable domain, with remaining parts taken from reference TRBV7-9 and TRBJ2-1, reads DTGVSQNPRHKITKRGQNVTFRCDPISEHNRLYWYRQTLGQGPEFLTYFQNEAQLEKSRLLSDRFSAERPKGSFSTLEIQRTEQGDSAMYLCASDTPGLAGRGNEQFFGPGTRLTVL.

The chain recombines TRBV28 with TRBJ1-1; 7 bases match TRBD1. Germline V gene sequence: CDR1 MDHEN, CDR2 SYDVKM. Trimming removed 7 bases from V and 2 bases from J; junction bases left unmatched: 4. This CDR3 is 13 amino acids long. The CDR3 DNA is TGTGCCAGCAATCAGGGGGGAAACACTGAAGCTTTCTTT. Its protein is CASNQGGNTEAFF. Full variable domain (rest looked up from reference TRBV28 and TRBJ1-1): DVKVTQSSRYLVKRTGEKVFLECVQDMDHENMFWYRQDPGLGLRLIYFSYDVKMKEKGDIPEGYSVSREKKERFSLILESASTNQTSMYLCASNQGGNTEAFFGQGTRLTVV.

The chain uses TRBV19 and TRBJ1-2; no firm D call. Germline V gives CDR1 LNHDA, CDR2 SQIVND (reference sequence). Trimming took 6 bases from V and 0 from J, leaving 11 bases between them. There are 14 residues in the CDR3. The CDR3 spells CASRTHDTNYGYTF. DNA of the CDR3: TGTGCCAGTAGGACCCATGACACTAACTATGGCTACACCTTC. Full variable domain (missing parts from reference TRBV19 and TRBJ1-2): DGGITQSPKYLFRKEGQNVTLSCEQNLNHDAMYWYRQDPGQGLRLIYYSQIVNDFQKGDIAEGYSVSREKKESFPLTVTSAQKNPTAFYLCASRTHDTNYGYTFGSGTRLTVV.